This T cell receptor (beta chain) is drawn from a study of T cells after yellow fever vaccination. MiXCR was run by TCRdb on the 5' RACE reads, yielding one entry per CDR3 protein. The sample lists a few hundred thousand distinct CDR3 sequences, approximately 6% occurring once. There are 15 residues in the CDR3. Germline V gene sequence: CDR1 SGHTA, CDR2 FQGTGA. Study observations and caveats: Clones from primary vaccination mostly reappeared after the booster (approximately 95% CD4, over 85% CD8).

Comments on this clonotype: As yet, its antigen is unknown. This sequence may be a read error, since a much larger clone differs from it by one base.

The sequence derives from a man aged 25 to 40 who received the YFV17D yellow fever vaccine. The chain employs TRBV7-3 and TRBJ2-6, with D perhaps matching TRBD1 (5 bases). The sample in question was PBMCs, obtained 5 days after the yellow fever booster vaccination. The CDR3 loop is CASSEQISGADVLTF. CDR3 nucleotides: TGTGCCAGCAGCGAACAGATTTCTGGGGCCGACGTCCTGACTTTC.